A selection of T cell receptor beta chains follows, all from one sample in a study of shared clonotypes between healthy human individuals. The method was immunoSEQ multiplex PCR; TCRdb's version includes in-frame clones alone and lacks a portion of them. The sample has about 2 million clones; roughly 96% are singletons. Sequencing was done on a sample of naive CD4+ T cells sorted from blood. The receptor source for this set is a man aged 18 to 35 in good health. Both conserved end residues are part of each CDR3. A D gene is named only where the DNA matches it firmly. Not all rows give a size; the values are once, few, many and, for expanded clones, a class.

d_call	v_call	cdr3_length	j_call	clone_size	cdr3_nt	cdr3_aa
-	TRBV4-3	14	TRBJ1-2	-	TGCGCCAGCAGCCCCGTCGAGGGCAGCGGGGGATTAACCTTC	CASSPVEGSGGLTF
-	TRBV19	14	TRBJ1-6	-	TGTGCCAGTAGTACCAGGGGAAGTGAGTCGCCCCTCCACTTT	CASSTRGSESPLHF
-	TRBV6-5	14	TRBJ2-7	-	TGTGCCAGCAGTCCCAGACTAAGAATCTACGAGCAGTACTTC	CASSPRLRIYEQYF
TRBD1	TRBV5-1	16	TRBJ1-6	-	TGCGCCAGCAGCGTAACAGGGGGGCCCTATAATTCACCCCTCCACTTT	CASSVTGGPYNSPLHF
-	TRBV6-6	16	TRBJ1-6	-	TGTGCCAGCAGTCCCGGACAGCGCTCCTATAATTCACCCCTCCACTTT	CASSPGQRSYNSPLHF
TRBD2	TRBV9	17	TRBJ2-3	-	TGTGCCAGCAGCGTAGCGCCTAGCGGGGGGCAGGAGAGCACGCAGTATTTT	CASSVAPSGGQESTQYF
-	TRBV11-2	15	TRBJ2-7	once	TGTGCCAGCAGCTTAGATTCCAGGATGTCCTACGAGCAGTACTTC	CASSLDSRMSYEQYF
TRBD2	TRBV28	15	TRBJ2-5	-	TGTGCCAGCAGTTTTCGGGGGGGTCTCCGGGAGACCCAGTACTTC	CASSFRGGLRETQYF
TRBD1	TRBV27	15	TRBJ2-2	-	TGTGCCAGCAGTCTCCTCCCGACAGGGACCGGGGAGCTGTTTTTT	CASSLLPTGTGELFF
-	TRBV28	14	TRBJ2-7	-	TGTGCCACCTTGAATCCCCAGGTGCAGGGCGAGCAGTACTTC	CATLNPQVQGEQYF
TRBD1	TRBV10-1	15	TRBJ2-3	-	TGCGCCAGCAGCTCCCCGGGACAGGGTTCAGATACGCAGTATTTT	CASSSPGQGSDTQYF
-	TRBV7-9	14	TRBJ2-7	-	TGTGCCAGCAGCTTTGACCAGGGAAACTACGAGCAGTACTTC	CASSFDQGNYEQYF
TRBD1	TRBV5-4	18	TRBJ1-6	-	TGTGCCAGCAGCCGGGGACAGGGAACTGAATCCTATAATTCACCCCTCCACTTT	CASSRGQGTESYNSPLHF
-	TRBV18	14	TRBJ1-3	-	TGTGCCAGCTCACCAACAGGGCTAGGAAACACCATATATTTT	CASSPTGLGNTIYF
-	TRBV6-5	14	TRBJ2-1	-	TGTGCCAGCAGTTACGTCGGCGGGGAAAATGAGCAGTTCTTC	CASSYVGGENEQFF
-	TRBV6-5	16	TRBJ2-3	-	TGTGCCAGCAGTTACTCTGTGGGGTTTATCACAGATACGCAGTATTTT	CASSYSVGFITDTQYF
TRBD1	TRBV30	16	TRBJ1-5	-	TGTGCCTGGAGTAATCCGGGACAGCTCTCCAATCAGCCCCAGCATTTT	CAWSNPGQLSNQPQHF
-	TRBV9	16	TRBJ2-7	-	TGTGCCAGCAGCCCTCTTCGGCGGGCCGATCCCGACGAGCAGTACTTC	CASSPLRRADPDEQYF
TRBD1	TRBV30	13	TRBJ1-5	-	TGTGCCTGCACCCAGGACAGGGGGAGGCCCCAGCATTTT	CACTQDRGRPQHF
TRBD1	TRBV7-7	15	TRBJ2-7	-	TGTGCTAGCAGCTTAGGGGACAGGAGCTCCTACGAGCAGTACTTC	CASSLGDRSSYEQYF
TRBD1	TRBV19	16	TRBJ2-1	-	TGTGCCAGTAGTAAGGGGGACAGGCCCTCCTACAATGAGCAGTTCTTC	CASSKGDRPSYNEQFF
-	TRBV13	16	TRBJ2-1	-	TGTGCCAGCAGCTCCCTTCAGGGTATCGCTTACAATGAGCAGTTCTTC	CASSSLQGIAYNEQFF
TRBD2	TRBV6-5	16	TRBJ2-7	-	TGTGCCAGCAGTTACTCGATGCTAGCGGGGGCCTACGAGCAGTACTTC	CASSYSMLAGAYEQYF
-	TRBV7-2	13	TRBJ1-3	-	TGTGCCAGCAGCTTAGTACAAGGAAACACCATATATTTT	CASSLVQGNTIYF
TRBD1	TRBV5-1	20	TRBJ1-2	-	TGCGCCAGCAGCTACCCTCGTAAGGTTCCGGACAGGGGACGAAACTATGGCTACACCTTC	CASSYPRKVPDRGRNYGYTF
-	TRBV7-2	15	TRBJ1-3	-	TGTGCCAGCAGCTTAGCCGGGAGATTTGGAAACACCATATATTTT	CASSLAGRFGNTIYF
TRBD1	TRBV4-1	15	TRBJ1-5	-	TGCGCCAGCAGCCTACACAGGGGGGGCGGGCAGCCCCAGCATTTT	CASSLHRGGGQPQHF
TRBD1	TRBV19	15	TRBJ1-5	-	TGTGCCAGTAGTATTGGGGACAGGGGGCATCAGCCCCAGCATTTT	CASSIGDRGHQPQHF
TRBD1	TRBV5-1	15	TRBJ2-7	-	TGCGCCAGCAGATTGCTACAGGGGACCTCCTACGAGCAGTACTTC	CASRLLQGTSYEQYF
TRBD2	TRBV2	16	TRBJ2-2	-	TGTGCCAGCAGTCGGACTAGCGGGGGAAACCGCGGGGAGCTGTTTTTT	CASSRTSGGNRGELFF
TRBD2	TRBV2	17	TRBJ2-2	-	TGTGCCAGCAGTGTTAAACGCGGGAGGGGAAACACCGGGGAGCTGTTTTTT	CASSVKRGRGNTGELFF
TRBD1	TRBV7-8	14	TRBJ1-2	-	TGTGCCAGCAGCTTAGAAGGGACAGGGGGAGGCTACACCTTC	CASSLEGTGGGYTF
-	TRBV4-1	15	TRBJ2-5	-	TGCGCCAGCAGCAGGGGTCGAGCGTTCAGGGAGACCCAGTACTTC	CASSRGRAFRETQYF
TRBD1	TRBV5-1	16	TRBJ1-2	-	TGCGCCAGCAGTCCTGAGGGGGCCAGGGGCCACTATGGCTACACCTTC	CASSPEGARGHYGYTF
TRBD2	TRBV2	14	TRBJ2-1	-	TGTGCCAGGAGCACTAGCGGGTCCTACAATGAGCAGTTCTTC	CARSTSGSYNEQFF
TRBD1	TRBV19	15	TRBJ1-2	-	TGTGCCAGTAGTATGAACAGGGGATCCCCCCTTGGCTACACCTTC	CASSMNRGSPLGYTF
TRBD1	TRBV5-1	13	TRBJ1-2	-	TGCGCCAGCAGCCTTGGACAGGGCGAGGGCTACACCTTC	CASSLGQGEGYTF
-	TRBV14	15	TRBJ1-3	-	TGTGCCAGCAGCCCCGGTTCAGTCTCTGGAAACACCATATATTTT	CASSPGSVSGNTIYF
-	TRBV11-2	13	TRBJ2-7	-	TGTGCCAGCAGCTCGGGGAGCGGCTACGAGCAGTACTTC	CASSSGSGYEQYF
-	TRBV7-7	15	TRBJ2-5	once	TGTGCTAGCAGCTCGACCTGGGGGCCCGAAGAGACCCAGTACTTC	CASSSTWGPEETQYF
TRBD1	TRBV28	15	TRBJ2-7	-	TGTGCCAGCAGTCCATCAGGACAGGGAAGCTCCGAGCAGTACTTC	CASSPSGQGSSEQYF
-	TRBV30	13	TRBJ1-1	-	TGTGCCTGGATCCCTGTGGGAGGCACTGAAGCTTTCTTT	CAWIPVGGTEAFF
-	TRBV19	14	TRBJ1-3	once	TGTGCCAGTAGTAGGTCGAACGGAGGAAACACCATATATTTT	CASSRSNGGNTIYF
-	TRBV5-1	14	TRBJ1-1	once	TGCGCCAGCAGCTTGAGCGGACTGAACACTGAAGCTTTCTTT	CASSLSGLNTEAFF
-	TRBV5-6	14	TRBJ1-6	-	TGTGCCAGCAGCTCTGGACGTTGGGCTTCACCCCTCCACTTT	CASSSGRWASPLHF
-	TRBV27	17	TRBJ2-7	-	TGTGCCAGCAGTTTCCTACGCGCGTCGGTTAGAGCCTACGAGCAGTACTTC	CASSFLRASVRAYEQYF
-	TRBV7-8	18	TRBJ2-5	-	TGTGCCAGCAGCCGCGTACGTGGACAGCTTCTAACCCAAGAGACCCAGTACTTC	CASSRVRGQLLTQETQYF
-	TRBV6-6	13	TRBJ2-1	-	TGTGCCAGCAGAATCACCGAGGCCAATGAGCAGTTCTTC	CASRITEANEQFF
-	TRBV10-1	12	TRBJ2-7	-	TGCGCCAGCAGTGCTTCTTCCTACGAGCAGTACTTC	CASSASSYEQYF
-	TRBV28	14	TRBJ1-5	-	TGTGCCAGCAACCCCCTCGGGGGCAGTCAGCCCCAGCATTTT	CASNPLGGSQPQHF
TRBD2	TRBV18	17	TRBJ2-3	-	TGTGCCAGCTCACCACCCCTAGCGGGAGGGCCTCCTTATACGCAGTATTTT	CASSPPLAGGPPYTQYF
-	TRBV5-1	13	TRBJ1-5	-	TGCGCCAGCAGCTTGGCCCCCTTCCAGCCCCAGCATTTT	CASSLAPFQPQHF
TRBD1	TRBV6-5	14	TRBJ2-7	-	TGTGCCAGCAGCAGGGCCGGGACAGTCTACGAGCAGTACTTC	CASSRAGTVYEQYF